This record concerns one T cell receptor (beta chain) sequence. Trimming shortened V by 4 bases and J by 5 bases, and 12 bases separated the two germline ends. CDR3 length: 13 amino acids. Germline V CDR1 and CDR2: SGHRS, YFSETQ. How the authors handled the data: Reference gene primer amplification gave nucleated cell count estimates. The data were produced by immunoSEQ multiplex PCR, yet TCRdb's version contains in-frame clones alone and is incomplete. V and J calls and clone size are as listed in that table; D and trimming were resolved from the DNA. The sample records 200,000 to 250,000 clones, roughly four fifths being singletons. These data come from a study of blood T cell repertoires in COVID-19. Looking at the study overall: The origin of the acute and convalescent COVID-19 samples was the United States, Italy and Spain.

The origin of this receptor is a woman aged 60 to 75 with acute or convalescent COVID-19. The sequenced material came from peripheral blood. This chain links TRBV5-1 with TRBJ1-1; D possibly corresponds to TRBD1 (5 bases). The CDR3 here is CASSGGEWTEAFF. CDR3 nucleotides: TGCGCCAGCAGCGGGGGGGAATGGACTGAAGCTTTCTTT.